This TCR beta chain was profiled in a study of T cell changes during pregnancy in multiple sclerosis. V lost 5 bases and J 3 bases, leaving 14 bases between the germline ends. CDR1 and CDR2 (germline): SGHRS, YFSETQ. The CDR3 consists of 14 residues. TCRdb's table, derived via immunoSEQ multiplex PCR, lists solely in-frame clones and lacks some. The sample yields just under 80,000 clones, 80% to 95% seen once. The sequence was obtained from a female donor with multiple sclerosis, enrolled in a pregnancy study. The chain is built from TRBV5-1 and TRBJ2-5; D might be TRBD2 (6 bases). The starting material was peripheral blood, obtained in the first trimester of pregnancy. The CDR3 DNA reads TGCGCCAGCAGTCACGGGACTCCCAAAGAGACCCAGTACTTC. Protein product: CASSHGTPKETQYF.